Described below is a single T cell receptor beta chain sequence and its context. Its antigen is unknown. This sample is drawn from a study of blood T cells in healthy people across ages. Study-level findings and limits: Per million T cells, the diversity of TCR beta decreased roughly linearly as age advanced.

Primed by a sample-barcoded 5' primer and a J-beta primer mix, a second PCR proceeded for about 7 to 11 cycles. Unique molecular identifiers of 12 random nucleotides labeled each cDNA. TCRdb re-analysed the 5' RACE reads in MiXCR, keeping a single row per CDR3 protein. The profile covers fewer than 950,000 distinct CDR3 sequences, with 30% to 45% appearing a single time and 10% to 15% taken by the ten largest. This TCR derives from a man between 18 and 29 years old in good health. The sequenced material came from blood.

CDR3 nucleotide sequence: TGTGCCAGCAGTGGGGGGCCGGGGATCACAGATACGCAGTATTTT. Protein product: CASSGGPGITDTQYF. The chain has TRBV12-3 or TRBV12-4 and TRBJ2-3; TRBD1 or TRBD2 may be the D gene (6 bases each). The ends were cut back, 5 bases at V and 2 bases at J, with 14 bases in the middle. The CDR3 is 15 residues long.